These T cell receptor beta chains were read from a single sample in a study of Tregs in tolerant kidney transplant recipients. TCRdb's table, derived via immunoSEQ multiplex PCR, lists solely in-frame clones and lacks some. The sample carries some 15,000 clones, over 50% recorded once. For these receptors, no antigen is known. Sequencing was performed on Tregs from blood cultured with allogeneic cells. The origin of the receptors is a human donor in good health. Both conserved end residues are part of each CDR3. Each record gives: J gene, D gene, V gene, clone size, CDR3 DNA, CDR3 protein. D genes are given only for firm matches. For some rows the clone size is stated as once, few or many, or as a class when expanded; others skip it.

TRBJ2-3 TRBD1 TRBV30 . TGTGCCTGGTCCACCGGGACAGGGGATGATACGCAGTATTTT CAWSTGTGDDTQYF
TRBJ2-5 . TRBV7-9 . TGTGCCAGCAGCCCACTTGCGGAGACCCAGTACTTC CASSPLAETQYF
TRBJ2-3 . TRBV5-6 . TGTGCCAGCAGCTTGGATCTTACTAGCACAGATACGCAGTATTTT CASSLDLTSTDTQYF
TRBJ2-1 TRBD1 TRBV7-6 once TGTGCCAGCAGCTCACCCCGACAGGGGGCGAGGAATGAGCAGTTCTTC CASSSPRQGARNEQFF
TRBJ2-1 . TRBV5-6 . TGTGCCAGCAGCTTGGTGGGAGATTACAATGAGCAGTTCTTC CASSLVGDYNEQFF
TRBJ2-5 TRBD1 TRBV11-2 few TGTGCCAGCAGCCGGACAGGGGCGGAGACCCAGTACTTC CASSRTGAETQYF
TRBJ2-1 . TRBV6-5 . TGTGCCAGCAGCCGGTACAATGAGCAGTTCTTC CASSRYNEQFF
TRBJ1-3 . TRBV18 . TGTGCCAGCTCTATAACAAGGGCAGGGAAAATGCCTGGAAACACCATATATTTT CASSITRAGKMPGNTIYF
TRBJ2-2 . TRBV2 . TGTGCCAGCAGTCCTCTAGGGGTTTCCGGGGAGCTGTTTTTT CASSPLGVSGELFF
TRBJ1-2 TRBD1 TRBV5-1 . TGCGCCAGCAGCGGCGGGACAGGGGATGGCTACACCTTC CASSGGTGDGYTF
TRBJ2-1 TRBD2 TRBV2 few TGTGCCAGCAGTGGGGACTACGACAATGAGCAGTTCTTC CASSGDYDNEQFF
TRBJ1-6 . TRBV6-1 few TGTGCCAGCACCCTACGGGGGAATTCACCCCTCCACTTT CASTLRGNSPLHF
TRBJ1-2 . TRBV6-5 . TGTGCCAGCAGTTCCCCGAAAGATGCGGGCTATGGCTACACCTTC CASSSPKDAGYGYTF
TRBJ1-1 . TRBV7-2 . TGTGCCAGCAGCTTAGTAACCTTCGTTACTGAAGCTTTCTTT CASSLVTFVTEAFF
TRBJ2-2 TRBD1 TRBV5-1 . TGCGCCAGCAGCCTGAGGACAGGGGGCTCCTATCGCACCGGGGAGCTGTTTTTT CASSLRTGGSYRTGELFF
TRBJ1-6 . TRBV5-1 medium-sized TGCGCCAGCAGCAACTCTGCGGGATATAATTCACCCCTCCACTTT CASSNSAGYNSPLHF
TRBJ2-5 . TRBV5-1 few TGCGCCAGCAGCTTAGCGGGTGAGAAGACCCAGTACTTC CASSLAGEKTQYF
TRBJ1-1 . TRBV18 few TGTGCCAGCTCACCATTGGGAGGGTCCGAAGCTTTCTTT CASSPLGGSEAFF
TRBJ1-5 . TRBV28 . TGTGCCAGCAGTTTACGAGGTCAGCCCCAGCATTTT CASSLRGQPQHF
TRBJ2-7 . TRBV7-2 . TGTGCCAGCAGCTTAGTGGGCAGGGTCTCCTACGAGCAGTACTTC CASSLVGRVSYEQYF
TRBJ2-6 . TRBV19 . TGTGCCATCTCAAAGGGGGGGCCATCCGACTCTGGGGCCAACGTCCTGACTTTC CAISKGGPSDSGANVLTF
TRBJ1-1 . TRBV7-9 . TGTGCCAGCAGATTTTTCGGGAACACTGAAGCTTTCTTT CASRFFGNTEAFF
TRBJ1-1 . TRBV9 medium-sized TGTGCCAGCAGCGCTACAAGGAACACTGAAGCTTTCTTT CASSATRNTEAFF
TRBJ2-2 . TRBV6-1 few TGTGCCAGCAGTGAAGTTGGGGACGTGTTCGCGAACACCGGGGAGCTGTTTTTT CASSEVGDVFANTGELFF
TRBJ2-2 . TRBV7-3 once TGTGCCAGCAGCTTAACTAGGACCGGGGAGCTGTTTTTT CASSLTRTGELFF
TRBJ1-4 . TRBV5-1 . TGCGCCAGCTCCAGGGGAACTAATGAAAAACTGTTTTTT CASSRGTNEKLFF
TRBJ1-3 . TRBV11-3 . TGTGCCAGCAGCCTCGGGCGGCCCGGAAACACCATATATTTT CASSLGRPGNTIYF
TRBJ2-6 TRBD2 TRBV7-8 . TGTGCCAGCAGCTTGATCGGGGGGGCGCGTGGGGCCAACGTCCTGACTTTC CASSLIGGARGANVLTF